Detailed here is one TCR beta chain. The sample is drawn from a study of PD-L1 blockade in urothelial cancer. Sequencing was performed with immunoSEQ multiplex PCR; in TCRdb, only in-frame clones are kept and a portion is missing. In the table there are some 30,000 clones, more than 75% of which are singletons. Per germline, CDR1 KGHSH and CDR2 LQKENI. CDR3 length: 15 amino acids. V lost 0 bases and J lost 3, with 12 bases in between. The rearrangement links TRBV18 to TRBJ2-7; D possibly corresponds to TRBD1 (6 bases). The source was PBMCs, collected around atezolizumab (anti-PD-L1) treatment. This clonotype was obtained from a man in his fifties with urothelial cancer. The CDR3 region is CASSPPRTALYEQYF. The DNA for the CDR3 is TGTGCCAGCTCACCACCGAGGACAGCTCTCTACGAGCAGTACTTC.